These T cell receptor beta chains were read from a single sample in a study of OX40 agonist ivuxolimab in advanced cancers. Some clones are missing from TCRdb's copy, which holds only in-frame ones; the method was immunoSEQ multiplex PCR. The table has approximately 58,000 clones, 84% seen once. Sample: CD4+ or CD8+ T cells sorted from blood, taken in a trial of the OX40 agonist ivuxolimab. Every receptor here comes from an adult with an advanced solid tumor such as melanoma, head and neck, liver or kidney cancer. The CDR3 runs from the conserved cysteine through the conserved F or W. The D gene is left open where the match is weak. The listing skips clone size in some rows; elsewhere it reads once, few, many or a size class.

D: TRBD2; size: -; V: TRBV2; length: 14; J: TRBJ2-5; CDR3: CASSGPIAGETQYF; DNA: TGTGCCAGCAGTGGACCCATAGCGGGGGAAACCCAGTACTTC
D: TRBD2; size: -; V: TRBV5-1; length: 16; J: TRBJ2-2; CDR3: CASSPATSGHTGELFF; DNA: TGCGCCAGCAGCCCGGCGACTAGCGGGCACACCGGGGAGCTGTTTTTT
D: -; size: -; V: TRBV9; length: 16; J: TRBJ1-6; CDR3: CASSVGVGGYNSPLHF; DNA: TGTGCCAGCAGCGTCGGAGTAGGGGGGTATAATTCACCCCTCCACTTT
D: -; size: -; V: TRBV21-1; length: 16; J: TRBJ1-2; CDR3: CASSKERMNGIHGYTF; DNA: TGTGCCAGCAGCAAAGAGCGAATGAATGGGATCCATGGCTACACCTTC
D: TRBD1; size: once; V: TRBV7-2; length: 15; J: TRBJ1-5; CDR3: CASSLRTGGDQPQHF; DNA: TGTGCCAGCAGCCTACGGACAGGGGGTGATCAGCCCCAGCATTTT
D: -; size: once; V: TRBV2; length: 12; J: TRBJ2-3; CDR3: CASSTDTDTQYF; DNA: TGTGCCAGCAGCACAGACACAGATACGCAGTATTTT
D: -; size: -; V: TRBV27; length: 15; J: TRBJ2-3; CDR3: CASSLSTVSTDTQYF; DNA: TGTGCCAGCAGTTTATCGACAGTTTCCACAGATACGCAGTATTTT
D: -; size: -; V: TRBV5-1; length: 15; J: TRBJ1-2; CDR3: CASSLAPGINYGYTF; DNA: TGCGCCAGCAGCTTGGCCCCGGGGATTAACTATGGCTACACCTTC
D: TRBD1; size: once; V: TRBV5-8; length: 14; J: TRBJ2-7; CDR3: CASSYPGTGVEQYF; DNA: TGTGCCAGCAGCTACCCCGGAACAGGGGTCGAGCAGTACTTC
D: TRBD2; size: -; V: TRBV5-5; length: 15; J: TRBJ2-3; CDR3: CASSTGLASTDTQYF; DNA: TGTGCCAGCAGCACGGGACTAGCTAGCACAGATACGCAGTATTTT
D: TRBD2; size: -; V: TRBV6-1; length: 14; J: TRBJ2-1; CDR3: CASSESGRGGEQFF; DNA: TGTGCCAGCAGTGAAAGCGGGAGGGGGGGTGAGCAGTTCTTC
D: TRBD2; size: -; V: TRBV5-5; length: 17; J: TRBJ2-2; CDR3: CASSLASGPQLTGELFF; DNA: TGTGCCAGCAGCTTGGCTAGCGGACCTCAACTCACCGGGGAGCTGTTTTTT
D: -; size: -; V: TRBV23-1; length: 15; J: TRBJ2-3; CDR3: CASSSRRGGTDTQYF; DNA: TGCGCCAGCAGTTCCCGGAGGGGAGGCACAGATACGCAGTATTTT
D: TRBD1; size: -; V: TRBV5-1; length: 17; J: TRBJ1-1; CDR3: CASSYGQGRYQNTEAFF; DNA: TGCGCCAGCAGCTACGGACAGGGGCGGTACCAGAACACTGAAGCTTTCTTT
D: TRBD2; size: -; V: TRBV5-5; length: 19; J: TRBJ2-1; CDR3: CASSQGTSGRAALYNEQFF; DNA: TGTGCCAGCAGCCAAGGGACTAGCGGGAGGGCCGCATTATACAATGAGCAGTTCTTC
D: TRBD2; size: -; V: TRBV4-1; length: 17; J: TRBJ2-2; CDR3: CASSQVTSGTNTGELFF; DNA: TGCGCCAGCAGCCAAGTTACTAGCGGGACGAACACCGGGGAGCTGTTTTTT
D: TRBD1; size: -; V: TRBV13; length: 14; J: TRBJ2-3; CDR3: CASSSRTGSDTQYF; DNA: TGTGCCAGCAGCTCCCGGACAGGGTCAGATACGCAGTATTTT
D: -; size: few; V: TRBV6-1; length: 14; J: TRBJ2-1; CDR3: CASSRNRDYNEQFF; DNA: TGTGCCAGCAGTAGGAACAGGGACTACAATGAGCAGTTCTTC
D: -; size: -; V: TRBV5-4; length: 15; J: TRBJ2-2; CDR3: CASSLIGMGTGELFF; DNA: TGTGCCAGCAGCTTGATCGGGATGGGCACCGGGGAGCTGTTTTTT
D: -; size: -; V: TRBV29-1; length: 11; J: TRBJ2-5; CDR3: CSTRLGETQYF; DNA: TGCAGCACCCGATTGGGAGAGACCCAGTACTTC
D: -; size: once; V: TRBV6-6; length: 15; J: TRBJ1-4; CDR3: CASSYADAANEKLFF; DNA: TGTGCCAGCAGTTACGCGGACGCGGCTAATGAAAAACTGTTTTTT
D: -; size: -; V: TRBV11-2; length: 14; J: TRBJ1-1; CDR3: CASSLVGVNTEAFF; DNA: TGTGCCAGCAGCTTAGTCGGGGTGAACACTGAAGCTTTCTTT
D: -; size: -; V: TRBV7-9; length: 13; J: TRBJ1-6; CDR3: CASGGTGGSPLHF; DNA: TGTGCCAGCGGCGGCACTGGGGGTTCACCCCTCCACTTT
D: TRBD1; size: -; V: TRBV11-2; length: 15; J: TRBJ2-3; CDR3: CASSQWDSSTDTQYF; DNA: TGTGCCAGCAGCCAATGGGACAGTAGCACAGATACGCAGTATTTT
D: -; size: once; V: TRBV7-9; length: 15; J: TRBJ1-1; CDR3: CASSLGQGMNTEAFF; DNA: TGTGCCAGCAGCTTAGGTCAGGGGATGAACACTGAAGCTTTCTTT
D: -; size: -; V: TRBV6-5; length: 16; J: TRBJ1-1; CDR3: CASSYLASGENTEAFF; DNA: TGTGCCAGCAGTTATCTTGCTTCGGGGGAGAACACTGAAGCTTTCTTT
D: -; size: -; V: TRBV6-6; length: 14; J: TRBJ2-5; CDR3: CASSVPGTEETQYF; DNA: TGTGCCAGCAGTGTCCCGGGGACCGAAGAGACCCAGTACTTC
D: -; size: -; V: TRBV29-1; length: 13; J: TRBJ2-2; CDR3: CSVNFVSTGELFF; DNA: TGCAGCGTAAATTTTGTGAGCACCGGGGAGCTGTTTTTT
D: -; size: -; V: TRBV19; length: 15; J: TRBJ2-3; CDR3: CASCDGGASTDTQYF; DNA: TGTGCCAGTTGCGACGGGGGAGCAAGCACAGATACGCAGTATTTT
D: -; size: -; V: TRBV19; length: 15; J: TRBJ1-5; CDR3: CASSHGFTSNQPQHF; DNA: TGTGCCAGTAGTCACGGATTCACTAGCAATCAGCCCCAGCATTTT
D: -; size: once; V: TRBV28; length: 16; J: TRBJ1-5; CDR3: CASSPMPDYSNQPQHF; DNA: TGTGCCAGCAGCCCCATGCCAGATTATAGCAATCAGCCCCAGCATTTT
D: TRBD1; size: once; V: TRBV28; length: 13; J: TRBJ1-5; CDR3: CASRWDRNQPQHF; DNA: TGTGCCAGCAGATGGGACAGAAATCAGCCCCAGCATTTT
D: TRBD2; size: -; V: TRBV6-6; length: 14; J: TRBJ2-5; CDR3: CASSWVAGGETQYF; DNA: TGTGCCAGCAGTTGGGTAGCGGGGGGAGAGACCCAGTACTTC
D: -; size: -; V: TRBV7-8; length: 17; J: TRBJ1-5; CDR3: CASSLEVAGRVDQPQHF; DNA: TGTGCCAGCAGCTTAGAGGTTGCTGGCAGGGTTGATCAGCCCCAGCATTTT
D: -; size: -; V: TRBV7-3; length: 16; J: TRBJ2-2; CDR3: CASSPQWGWNTGELFF; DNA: TGTGCCAGCAGCCCCCAGTGGGGGTGGAACACCGGGGAGCTGTTTTTT
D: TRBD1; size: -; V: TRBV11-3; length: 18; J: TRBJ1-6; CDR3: CASSLDRDRGWYNSPLHF; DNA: TGTGCCAGCAGCTTAGATCGGGACAGGGGGTGGTATAATTCACCCCTCCACTTT
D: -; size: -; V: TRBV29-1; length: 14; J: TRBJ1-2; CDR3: CSVKDPTASNGYTF; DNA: TGCAGCGTTAAGGACCCAACAGCTTCCAATGGCTACACCTTC
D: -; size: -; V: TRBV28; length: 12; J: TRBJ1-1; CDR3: CASSLEYTEAFF; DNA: TGTGCCAGCAGTTTAGAATACACTGAAGCTTTCTTT
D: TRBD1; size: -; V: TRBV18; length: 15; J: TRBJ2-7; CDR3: CASSRTGDRADEQYF; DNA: TGTGCCAGCTCACGGACCGGTGACAGGGCCGACGAGCAGTACTTC
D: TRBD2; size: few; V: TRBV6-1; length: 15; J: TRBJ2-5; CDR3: CASLWALAGGETQYF; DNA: TGTGCCAGCCTCTGGGCACTAGCGGGGGGGGAGACCCAGTACTTC
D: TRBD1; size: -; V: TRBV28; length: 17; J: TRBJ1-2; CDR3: CASSIGQGVFRNYGYTF; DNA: TGTGCCAGCAGTATCGGACAGGGGGTGTTTAGGAACTATGGCTACACCTTC
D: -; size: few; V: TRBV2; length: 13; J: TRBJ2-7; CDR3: CASSLTNSYEQYF; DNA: TGTGCCAGCAGCCTGACAAACTCCTACGAGCAGTACTTC
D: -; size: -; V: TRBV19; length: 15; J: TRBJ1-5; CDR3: CASSPRAFSNQPQHF; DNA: TGTGCCAGTAGCCCCCGAGCTTTTAGCAATCAGCCCCAGCATTTT
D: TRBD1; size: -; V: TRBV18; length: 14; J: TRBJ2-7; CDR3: CASSPGTGSYEQYF; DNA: TGTGCCAGCTCACCCGGGACAGGATCCTACGAGCAGTACTTC
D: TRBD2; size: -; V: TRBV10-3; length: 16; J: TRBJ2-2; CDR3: CAITEEAGANTGELFF; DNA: TGTGCCATCACTGAAGAAGCGGGGGCGAACACCGGGGAGCTGTTTTTT
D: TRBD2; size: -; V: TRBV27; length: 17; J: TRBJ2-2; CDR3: CASSFSGTSGNTGELFF; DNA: TGTGCCAGCAGTTTCTCGGGGACTAGCGGGAACACCGGGGAGCTGTTTTTT
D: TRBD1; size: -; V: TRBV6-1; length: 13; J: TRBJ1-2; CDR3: CASSEGQSYGYTF; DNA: TGTGCCAGCAGTGAGGGACAGTCCTATGGCTACACCTTC
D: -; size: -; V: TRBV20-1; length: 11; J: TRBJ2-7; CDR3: CSARANQEQYF; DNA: TGCAGTGCTAGAGCGAATCAAGAGCAGTACTTC
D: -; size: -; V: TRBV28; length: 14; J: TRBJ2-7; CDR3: CASNTRGVGIEQYF; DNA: TGTGCCAGCAACACCCGGGGCGTCGGGATCGAGCAGTACTTC
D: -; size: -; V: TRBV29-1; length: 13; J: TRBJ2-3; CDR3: CSVRKVGTDTQYF; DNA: TGCAGCGTTCGGAAGGTCGGCACAGATACGCAGTATTTT
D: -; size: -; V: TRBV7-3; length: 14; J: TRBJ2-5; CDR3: CASSLNSLAETQYF; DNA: TGTGCCAGCAGCTTAAATAGCCTAGCGGAGACCCAGTACTTC